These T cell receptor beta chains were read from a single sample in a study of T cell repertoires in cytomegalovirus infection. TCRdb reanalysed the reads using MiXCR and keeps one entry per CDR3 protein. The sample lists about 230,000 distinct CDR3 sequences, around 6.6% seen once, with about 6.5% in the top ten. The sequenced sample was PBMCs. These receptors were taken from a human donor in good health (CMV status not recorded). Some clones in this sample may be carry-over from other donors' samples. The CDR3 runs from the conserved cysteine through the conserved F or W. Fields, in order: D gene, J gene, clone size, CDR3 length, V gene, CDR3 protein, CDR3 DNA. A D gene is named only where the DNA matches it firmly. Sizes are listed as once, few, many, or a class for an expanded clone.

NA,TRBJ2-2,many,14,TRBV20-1,CSAKGLPDTGELFF,TGCAGTGCCAAAGGACTCCCGGACACCGGGGAGCTGTTTTTT
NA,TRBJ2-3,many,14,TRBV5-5,CASSLAVGADTQYF,TGTGCCAGCAGCTTGGCCGTGGGCGCAGATACGCAGTATTTT
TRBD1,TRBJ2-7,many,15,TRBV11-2,CASSLEQGITYEQYF,TGTGCCAGCAGCTTAGAACAGGGGATTACCTACGAGCAGTACTTC
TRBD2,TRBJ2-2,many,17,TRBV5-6,CASSLGLAGGPTGELFF,TGTGCCAGCAGCTTGGGACTAGCGGGGGGGCCAACCGGGGAGCTGTTTTTT
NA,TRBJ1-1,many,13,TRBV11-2,CASGGDRNTEAFF,TGTGCCAGCGGAGGTGACAGGAACACTGAAGCTTTCTTT
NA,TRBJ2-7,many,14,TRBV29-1,CSVLARTGIYEQYF,TGCAGCGTTTTGGCCCGAACAGGGATTTACGAGCAGTACTTC
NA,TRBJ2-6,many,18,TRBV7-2,CASSLASGPGSGANVLTF,TGTGCCAGCAGCTTAGCGTCGGGACCAGGATCTGGGGCCAACGTCCTGACTTTC
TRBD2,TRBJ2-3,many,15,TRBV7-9,CASRYLSGVPDTQYF,TGTGCCAGCAGGTACCTTAGCGGGGTTCCAGATACGCAGTATTTT
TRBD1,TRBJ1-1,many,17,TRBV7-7,CASSFILPGTVNTEAFF,TGTGCCAGCAGCTTTATCTTACCCGGGACAGTGAACACTGAAGCTTTCTTT
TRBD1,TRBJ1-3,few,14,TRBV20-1,CSAATGGIRNTIYF,TGCAGTGCCGCAACAGGGGGGATTAGAAACACCATATATTTT
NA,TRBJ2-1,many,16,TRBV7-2,CASSLASSTLKAEQFF,TGTGCCAGCAGCTTAGCGTCCAGTACTCTAAAGGCCGAGCAGTTCTTC
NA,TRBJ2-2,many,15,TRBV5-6,CASSADGGNTGELFF,TGTGCCAGCAGCGCCGACGGAGGCAACACCGGGGAGCTGTTTTTT
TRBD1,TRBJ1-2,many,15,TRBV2,CASRRQGTLNYGYTF,TGTGCCAGCAGGAGACAGGGTACCCTTAACTATGGCTACACCTTC
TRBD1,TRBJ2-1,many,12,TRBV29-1,CSVEKGAYEQFF,TGCAGCGTTGAGAAGGGGGCCTATGAGCAGTTCTTC
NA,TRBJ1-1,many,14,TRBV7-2,CASSPTRANTEAFF,TGTGCCAGCAGCCCGACAAGAGCCAACACTGAAGCTTTCTTT
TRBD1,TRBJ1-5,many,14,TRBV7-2,CASSRTGLLQPQHF,TGTGCCAGCAGCCGGACAGGTTTGCTTCAGCCCCAGCATTTT